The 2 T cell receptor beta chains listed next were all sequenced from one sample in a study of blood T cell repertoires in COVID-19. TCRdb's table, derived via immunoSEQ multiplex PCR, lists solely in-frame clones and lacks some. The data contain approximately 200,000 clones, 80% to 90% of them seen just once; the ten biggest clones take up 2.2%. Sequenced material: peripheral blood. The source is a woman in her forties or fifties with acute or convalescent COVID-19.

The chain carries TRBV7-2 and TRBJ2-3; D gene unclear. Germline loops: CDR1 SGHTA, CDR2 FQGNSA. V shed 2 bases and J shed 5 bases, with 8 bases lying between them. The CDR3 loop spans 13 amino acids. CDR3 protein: CASSLQSGDTQYF. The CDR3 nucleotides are TGTGCCAGCAGCTTACAGTCGGGAGATACGCAGTATTTT.

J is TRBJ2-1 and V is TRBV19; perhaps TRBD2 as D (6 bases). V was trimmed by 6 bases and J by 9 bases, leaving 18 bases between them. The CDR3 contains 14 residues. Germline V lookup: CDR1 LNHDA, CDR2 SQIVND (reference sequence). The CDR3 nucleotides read TGTGCCAGTAGCCGGGACTCCGTTACTCGTGAGCAGTTCTTC. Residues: CASSRDSVTREQFF.